These 17 T cell receptor beta chains share one sample of origin, sequenced in a study of shared clonotypes between healthy human individuals. This table comes from immunoSEQ multiplex PCR, and its TCRdb copy is limited to in-frame clones, with some not included. The sample has a few hundred thousand clones; roughly 80% are singletons. The sequencing input was memory CD4+ T cells sorted from blood. The subset here: CD45RA-negative fraction. The receptors shown here come from a man aged 25-45 years in good health.

V is TRBV13 and J is TRBJ2-2; 8 bases fit TRBD2. After removal of 1 base from V and 6 bases from J, the junction contained 7 bases not matched to a gene. Germline values: CDR1 PRHDT, CDR2 FYEKMQ (reference sequence). The CDR3 spans 16 residues. The CDR3, as DNA: TGTGCCAGCAGCTTAGACGGGAGGGCCTATTCCGGGGAGCTGTTTTTT. This sequence encodes CASSLDGRAYSGELFF.

The chain joins TRBV5-1 to TRBJ2-7; TRBD2 matches at 10 bases. Germline V gene sequence: CDR1 SGHRS, CDR2 YFSETQ. Trimming cost V 4 bases and J 7 bases; bases outside gene matches: 14. There are 16 residues in the CDR3. CDR3 sequence: CASSPEGSSGSSEQYF. The DNA for the CDR3 is TGCGCCAGCAGCCCGGAAGGGTCTAGCGGGAGCTCGGAGCAGTACTTC.

CDR3: CASSPRENKNTGELFF. CDR3 coding DNA: TGTGCCAGCAGCCCCAGGGAAAACAAGAACACCGGGGAGCTGTTTTTT. The chain uses TRBV5-4 and TRBJ2-2, with a weak D call TRBD1 (5 bases). CDR3 length: 16 amino acids. CDR1 is SGHNT and CDR2 is YYREEE in the germline V gene (reference sequence). V was shortened by 4 bases and J by 1 base, with 14 bases between the two germline ends.

V usage is TRBV30 and J usage is TRBJ2-1; the D gene is possibly TRBD2 (5 bases). V lost 2 bases, J lost 7 bases, and 9 bases lay in between. Germline CDR1 reads GTSNPN; CDR2 reads SVGIG (reference sequence). This CDR3 contains 12 residues. In nucleotides, the CDR3 is TGTGCCTGGAGTAAAGAGGGTAATGAGCAGTTCTTC. The encoded protein is CAWSKEGNEQFF.

This chain joins TRBV19 and TRBJ2-6; 9 nucleotides match TRBD1. CDR1 is LNHDA, CDR2 SQIVND, per germline (reference sequence). This CDR3 is built from 18 residues. Unmatched junction bases numbered 7, after V lost 4 bases and J lost 0 bases. The CDR3 DNA reads TGTGCCAGTAGTAATCCGACAGGGGGGCCCTCTGGGGCCAACGTCCTGACTTTC. It codes for CASSNPTGGPSGANVLTF.

V gene TRBV14 combines with J gene TRBJ1-1; the D is unclear. V dropped 0 bases and J dropped 0 bases, with 11 bases sitting between them. The CDR3 sequence is 16 residues long. The germline gives CDR1 SGHDN, CDR2 FVKESK. CDR3 DNA sequence: TGTGCCAGCAGCCAAGATCTTCCCGGGCTGAACACTGAAGCTTTCTTT. Encoded protein: CASSQDLPGLNTEAFF.

The chain joins TRBV7-8 to TRBJ2-5; D is undetermined. Germline V gene sequence: CDR1 SGHVS, CDR2 FQNEAQ. There are 14 residues in the CDR3. V lost 2 bases, J lost 1 base, and 8 bases lay in between. The CDR3: CASSLRQSQETQYF. The DNA for the CDR3 is TGTGCCAGCAGCTTAAGGCAGAGCCAAGAGACCCAGTACTTC.

The chain employs TRBV29-1 and TRBJ1-1; D is unresolved. This CDR3 has 12 residues. Germline V lookup: CDR1 SQVTM, CDR2 ANQGSEA. CDR3 sequence reads: CSMQNSGGRAFF. CDR3 sequence (DNA): TGCAGTATGCAAAACTCCGGTGGCAGAGCTTTCTTT.

The chain carries TRBV5-4 and TRBJ2-4, with 8 bases lining up with TRBD2. Germline CDR1 reads SGHNT; CDR2 reads YYREEE (reference sequence). Germline trimming cut 0 bases from V and 9 bases from J; bases unmatched to any gene: 5. CDR3 size: 14 residues. CDR3 sequence: CASSLEREGGIQYF. The CDR3 nucleotides are TGTGCCAGCAGCTTGGAACGGGAGGGGGGCATTCAGTACTTC. Using reference TRBV5-4 and TRBJ2-4 for the parts outside the CDR3, the full variable domain is ETGVTQSPTHLIKTRGQQVTLRCSSQSGHNTVSWYQQALGQGPQFIFQYYREEENGRGNFPPRFSGLQFPNYSSELNVNALELDDSALYLCASSLEREGGIQYFGAGTRLSVL.

The chain carries TRBV15 and TRBJ2-7; possible D gene TRBD1, 6 bases. The germline V and J ends were trimmed by 3 bases and 11 bases, with 14 bases remaining between them. Germline lookup yields CDR1 LNHNV and CDR2 YYDKDF (reference sequence). The CDR3 sequence is 12 residues long. CDR3 in amino acids: CATSSNRDQEYF. The CDR3 nucleotides read TGTGCCACCAGCAGCAACAGGGATCAGGAGTACTTC.

This clone is medium-sized (0.01 to 0.1%) within its sample. The V gene is TRBV6-1, the J gene TRBJ2-7, with 12 bases fitting TRBD2. CDR1 and CDR2 from the germline V gene are MNHNS and SASEGT. The CDR3 has 14 amino acids. The trim removed 4 bases at V and 4 bases at J, leaving 2 bases unmatched. For the CDR3, the DNA is TGTGCCAGCAGTGCGGGACTAGCGGGTTACGAGCAGTACTTC. It specifies CASSAGLAGYEQYF.

The CDR3 loop reads CASSARGRTDTQYF. The CDR3 bases are TGTGCCAGCAGTGCCAGGGGTCGCACAGATACGCAGTATTTT. This chain joins TRBV6-1 and TRBJ2-3; the D gene is possibly TRBD1 (6 bases). The CDR3 is 14 amino acids. CDR1 MNHNS and CDR2 SASEGT come from the germline V gene. V was cut by 4 bases and J by 1 base, with 9 bases left in between.

This chain links TRBV6-5 with TRBJ2-1; D not certain. CDR1 is MNHEY, CDR2 SVGAGI, per germline. The CDR3 contains 14 residues. V lost 2 bases, J lost 8 bases, and 13 bases lay in between. The CDR3 coding sequence is TGTGCCAGCAGTTACGGGCTCTGGGAAGATGAGCAGTTCTTC. This codes for CASSYGLWEDEQFF.

The chain links TRBV25-1 to TRBJ2-1; D ambiguous. Trimming took 1 base from V and 12 from J, leaving 13 bases between them. The CDR3 extends over 13 amino acids. Germline V CDR1 and CDR2: MGHDK, SYGVNS. The CDR3 DNA reads TGTGCCAGCAGTGAATTGGATACGGGCAGGCAGTTCTTC. It codes for CASSELDTGRQFF.

The chain employs TRBV15 and TRBJ2-7; 9 nucleotides line up with TRBD2. The CDR3 spans 16 residues. From germline, CDR1 is LNHNV and CDR2 YYDKDF (reference sequence). V lost 2 bases and J lost 0; bases outside the gene matches: 5. The CDR3 DNA follows: TGTGCCACCAGCAGATCAAAGACTAGCGGCTCCTACGAGCAGTACTTC. Translating it yields CATSRSKTSGSYEQYF.

Only one count was recorded for this clone. The gene calls are TRBV9 and TRBJ2-4, with 8 bases fitting TRBD1. Germline values: CDR1 SGDLS, CDR2 YYNGEE. V dropped 3 bases and J dropped 6; count of bases not matched to a gene: 8. The CDR3 runs to 15 residues. CDR3 coding DNA: TGTGCCAGCAGCGACAGGGGGGCTCCAACAAACATTCAGTACTTC. It is translated as CASSDRGAPTNIQYF.

The chain couples TRBV5-6 to TRBJ2-5; D is undetermined. Germline CDR1 reads SGHDT; CDR2 reads YYEEEE. Trimming removed 2 bases from V and 5 bases from J, with 13 bases in between. This CDR3 spans 14 amino acids. In DNA form, the CDR3 reads TGTGCCAGCAGCTTTCCAAGGGCCCGGGAGACCCAGTACTTC. Translating gives CASSFPRARETQYF.